The 25 T cell receptor beta chains reported below all come from one sample, sequenced in a study of blood T cell repertoires in COVID-19. Clones were sequenced by immunoSEQ multiplex PCR, and TCRdb holds only the in-frame ones, with some missing. The sample includes approximately 200,000 clones, 80% to 90% seen only once; the top ten take 1.5%. The sample consisted of peripheral blood. These receptors all stem from a man between 18 and 35 years old with active or convalescent COVID-19.

J is TRBJ1-5 and V is TRBV4-2, with D possibly being TRBD1 (5 bases). CDR3 size: 15 residues. Trimming stripped 3 bases from V and 6 bases from J, with 15 bases between. Germline CDR1 reads LGHNA; CDR2 reads YNFKEQ. The CDR3 DNA is TGTGCCAGCAGCCAGCAAGGGGACTATCGTCAGCCCCAGCATTTT. As protein: CASSQQGDYRQPQHF.

The chain couples TRBV4-2 to TRBJ2-7; possibly TRBD2 for D (5 bases). This CDR3 region has 14 residues. Germline V gives CDR1 LGHNA, CDR2 YNFKEQ. The V gene lost 0 bases and the J gene lost 2 bases, with 8 bases spanning the gap. CDR3 sequence reads: CASSQDGDPYEQYF. DNA for the CDR3: TGTGCCAGCAGCCAAGACGGGGATCCCTACGAGCAGTACTTC.

In its sample, this clone was seen once. This chain connects TRBV30 to TRBJ2-2, with D unclear. Germline CDR1 reads GTSNPN; CDR2 reads SVGIG (reference sequence). CDR3 size: 11 residues. Deletions cut 5 bases from V and 8 bases from J, with 9 bases between. The CDR3 nucleotides are TGTGCCTGGTCTAATAAGGGGGAGCTGTTTTTT. This gives the protein CAWSNKGELFF.

J is TRBJ2-5 and V is TRBV7-8, with TRBD2 matching over 12 bases. Germline trimming cut 0 bases from V and 2 bases from J; bases unmatched to any gene: 7. The V gene's germline CDR1 is SGHVS and CDR2 FQNEAQ. This CDR3 has 18 residues. CDR3 amino acids: CASSLALASGREQETQYF. DNA for the CDR3: TGTGCCAGCAGCTTAGCGCTCGCTAGCGGGAGGGAACAAGAGACCCAGTACTTC.

In this sample, this clone turned up once. J is TRBJ1-2 and V is TRBV2, with D hard to call. This CDR3 has 11 amino acids. V lost 4 bases and J 7 bases, leaving 7 bases between the germline ends. Germline-derived CDR1 and CDR2 are SNHLY and FYNNEI. The CDR3 loop is CASSGPGGYTF. The CDR3 bases are TGTGCCAGCAGTGGCCCCGGTGGCTACACCTTC.

The chain couples TRBV2 to TRBJ1-4, with TRBD1 as a possible D gene (5 bases). Trimming removed 6 bases from V and 7 bases from J, with 18 bases in between. The CDR3 length is 15 residues. The germline V gene has CDR1 SNHLY and CDR2 FYNNEI. CDR3 in DNA: TGTGCCAGCAGGGGTGGAGGGCGACAGACTGAAAAACTGTTTTTT. This translates into CASRGGGRQTEKLFF.

The rearrangement uses TRBV19 and TRBJ1-1, with 9 bases aligning to TRBD1. Trimming took 5 bases from V and 10 from J; bases not matched to a gene: 5. This CDR3 region has 12 residues. Germline V gene lookup returns CDR1 LNHDA and CDR2 SQIVND (reference sequence). CDR3 loop: CASSRQGVGAFF. CDR3 coding DNA: TGTGCCAGTAGTCGACAGGGGGTAGGAGCTTTCTTT.

The V call is TRBV2, the J call TRBJ2-1, with TRBD2 matching over 12 bases. Germline CDR1 is SNHLY and CDR2 is FYNNEI. This CDR3 is 14 amino acids long. The junction had 4 bases not matched to a gene; V was cut back by 6 bases and J by 7 bases. The CDR3 DNA reads as TGTGCCAGCAGGAAACTAGCGGGAGGTAATGAGCAGTTCTTC. This encodes CASRKLAGGNEQFF. Variable domain in full (rest from reference TRBV2 and TRBJ2-1): EPEVTQTPSHQVTQMGQEVILRCVPISNHLYFYWYRQILGQKVEFLVSFYNNEISEKSEIFDDQFSVERPDGSNFTLKIRSTKLEDSAMYFCASRKLAGGNEQFFGPGTRLTVL.

The chain carries TRBV5-1 and TRBJ1-6; 7 bases map to TRBD1. Germline CDR1 and CDR2: SGHRS and YFSETQ. The CDR3 has 14 amino acids. The V gene end was trimmed by 1 base and the J gene end by 9 bases; junction bases not matched to a gene: 4. The CDR3 spells CASSLTGVSSPLHF. CDR3 nucleotide sequence: TGCGCCAGCAGCTTGACAGGGGTTAGTTCACCCCTCCACTTT.

The J gene is TRBJ2-1, the V gene TRBV5-1; 9 bases agree with TRBD1. The CDR3 runs to 16 residues. The V gene's germline CDR1 is SGHRS and CDR2 YFSETQ. V shed 1 base, J shed 5 bases, and the junction held 7 bases outside the gene matches. The CDR3 here is CASSLLQGQGDNEQFF. DNA of the CDR3: TGCGCCAGCAGCTTGCTCCAGGGACAGGGAGACAATGAGCAGTTCTTC.

V and J are TRBV20-1 and TRBJ1-4, with D unresolved. The V and J ends lost 5 bases and 7 bases respectively, with 8 bases between them. Germline loops: CDR1 DFQATT, CDR2 SNEGSKA (reference sequence). This CDR3 has 11 amino acids. CDR3 region: CSAGEAEKLFF. CDR3 bases: TGCAGTGCTGGGGAGGCTGAAAAACTGTTTTTT.

This clone was recorded only once. The chain uses TRBV4-2 and TRBJ2-7; TRBD1 might be the D (5 bases). The CDR3 covers 12 residues. The germline V gene has CDR1 LGHNA and CDR2 YNFKEQ. Trimming left V 1 base short and J 6 bases short, with 7 bases between. The CDR3 sequence: CASSQGGSEQYF. The CDR3 region has the DNA TGTGCCAGCAGCCAAGGGGGCTCCGAGCAGTACTTC.

The chain links TRBV30 to TRBJ1-6, with TRBD1 identical over 8 bases. CDR1 and CDR2 from the germline V gene are GTSNPN and SVGIG (reference sequence). The V segment lost 4 bases and the J segment 11 bases; nucleotides outside the gene matches: 7. The CDR3 has 13 residues. CDR3 bases: TGTGCCTGGACCCGTGACAGGGGTGCACCCCTCCACTTT. Its translation is CAWTRDRGAPLHF.

The gene calls are TRBV5-1 and TRBJ2-7; 7 bases are shared with TRBD1. Trimming at V came to 10 bases and at J to 2 bases, leaving 18 bases not matched to a gene. The germline V gene has CDR1 SGHRS and CDR2 YFSETQ. The CDR3 is made up of 16 amino acids. CDR3: CASRGQESLWTYEQYF. Here the CDR3 DNA reads TGCGCCTCGCGCGGACAGGAGTCCTTATGGACCTACGAGCAGTACTTC.

V usage is TRBV6-2 or TRBV6-3 and J usage is TRBJ2-5, with 13 bases identical to TRBD2. This CDR3 is 15 amino acids long. From germline, CDR1 is MNHEY and CDR2 SVGEGT. With V trimmed by 5 bases and J by 5 bases, 5 bases remained unmatched. The CDR3 DNA is TGTGCCAGCAGTCGGACTAGCGGGAGATCGGAGACCCAGTACTTC. Its translation: CASSRTSGRSETQYF.

The J gene is TRBJ2-2, the V gene TRBV5-1; TRBD2 agrees at 10 bases. V gave up 0 bases and J gave up 4 bases; unmatched junction bases: 6. From germline, CDR1 is SGHRS and CDR2 YFSETQ. The CDR3 covers 17 residues. CDR3 region: CASSLDGASGSTGELFF. Written as DNA, the CDR3 is TGCGCCAGCAGCTTGGACGGCGCTAGCGGGAGCACCGGGGAGCTGTTTTTT.

This clone was observed many times. The chain recombines TRBV6-6 with TRBJ1-2, with 7 positions matching TRBD1. Germline V gene data show CDR1 as MNHNY and CDR2 as SVGAGI (reference sequence). The CDR3 spans 15 residues. Trimming at V came to 2 bases and at J to 2 bases, leaving 5 bases not matched to a gene. The CDR3, as DNA: TGTGCCAGCAGTTACGGGATGGGACAGAACTATGGCTACACCTTC. This translates into CASSYGMGQNYGYTF.

The V and J genes are TRBV29-1 and TRBJ1-1; D is possibly TRBD1 (5 bases). There are 11 residues in the CDR3. Trimming took off 7 bases at V and 5 bases at J, with 11 bases between the two ends. Per the germline V gene, CDR1 is SQVTM and CDR2 is ANQGSEA. This chain's CDR3 is CSGVRETEAFF. The CDR3 region has the DNA TGCAGCGGGGTCAGGGAAACTGAAGCTTTCTTT.

This clone showed up just once. The V call is TRBV11-2, the J call TRBJ1-5; D is perhaps TRBD1 (5 bases). The V and J ends lost 4 bases and 7 bases respectively, with 17 bases between them. Germline loops: CDR1 SGHAT, CDR2 FQNNGV. The CDR3 is 15 residues long. The CDR3 DNA reads TGTGCCAGCAGCTCCTTAGCAGGGATCGGACAGCCCCAGCATTTT. Protein: CASSSLAGIGQPQHF.

V gene TRBV5-5 combines with J gene TRBJ2-4; TRBD1 agrees at 8 bases. The germline CDR1 and CDR2 sequences are SGHKS and YYEKEE (reference sequence). V trimming: 4 bases; J trimming: 9 bases; junction bases outside the gene matches: 18. This CDR3 contains 17 residues. CDR3 loop: CASSRPGQANTFGIQYF. DNA for the CDR3: TGTGCCAGCAGCCGCCCGGGACAGGCGAACACCTTTGGCATTCAGTACTTC.

The gene calls are TRBV2 and TRBJ2-2; 7 nucleotides line up with TRBD2. J lost 7 bases, V lost 8 bases, and 13 bases had no gene match. The CDR3 is made up of 15 amino acids. Germline loops: CDR1 SNHLY, CDR2 FYNNEI. The CDR3, as DNA: TGTGCCAGCGGTACTATGCGGGGGAGGAGCGGGGAGCTGTTTTTT. Protein sequence: CASGTMRGRSGELFF. Variable domain in full (rest from reference TRBV2 and TRBJ2-2): EPEVTQTPSHQVTQMGQEVILRCVPISNHLYFYWYRQILGQKVEFLVSFYNNEISEKSEIFDDQFSVERPDGSNFTLKIRSTKLEDSAMYFCASGTMRGRSGELFFGEGSRLTVL.

The rearrangement joins TRBV10-3 to TRBJ1-1, with TRBD1 identical over 7 bases. With V trimmed by 3 bases and J by 8 bases, 6 bases remained unmatched. This CDR3 contains 13 residues. Germline CDR1 reads ENHRY; CDR2 reads SYGVKD. CDR3 DNA: TGTGCCATCAGTGATCAACAGGGGTTCGAAGCTTTCTTT. Protein product: CAISDQQGFEAFF.

Written as DNA, the CDR3 is TGCGCCAGCAGCCATGGACAGGGTGTGGAGCCCCAGCATTTT. Its protein is CASSHGQGVEPQHF. The chain employs TRBV5-1 and TRBJ1-5, with 8 bases fitting TRBD1. Germline lookup yields CDR1 SGHRS and CDR2 YFSETQ. After removal of 4 bases from V and 8 bases from J, the junction contained 8 bases not matched to a gene. CDR3 length equals 14 residues.

V and J are TRBV5-4 and TRBJ2-5; D may be TRBD1 (5 bases). V lost 4 bases, J lost 4 bases, and 11 bases lay in between. The CDR3 covers 13 residues. Germline assignment: CDR1 SGHNT and CDR2 YYREEE (reference sequence). CDR3 DNA sequence: TGTGCCAGCAGCACGGACATACGAGAGACCCAGTACTTC. It codes for CASSTDIRETQYF.

The chain carries TRBV7-6 and TRBJ2-7; 9 bases agree with TRBD2. Germline CDR1 is SGHVS and CDR2 is FNYEAQ. CDR3 size: 16 residues. V was pared by 5 bases and J by 7 bases, with 15 bases of the junction left unmatched. The CDR3 loop is CASSRGRASAQGEQYF. The CDR3 DNA follows: TGTGCCAGCAGCCGCGGGAGGGCTAGCGCGCAGGGGGAGCAGTACTTC.